This T cell receptor beta chain was documented in a study of blood T cells in healthy people across ages. Primed by a sample-barcoded 5' primer and a J-beta primer mix, a second PCR proceeded for about 6 to 12 cycles. TCRdb analysed the 5' RACE reads with MiXCR anew, one entry per CDR3 protein. Here the sample spans over a million distinct CDR3 sequences, approximately 59% being singletons. The V gene's germline CDR1 is LGHNA and CDR2 YSLEER. The V gene lost 1 base and the J gene lost 0 bases, with 9 bases spanning the gap. The CDR3 runs 16 residues. This TCR was recovered from a man younger than 30 in good health. What was sequenced was blood. The chain has TRBV4-3 and TRBJ1-4; D not resolved. DNA for the CDR3: TGCGCCAGCAGCCAAGGGTCAATTGCAACTAATGAAAAACTGTTTTTT. It codes for CASSQGSIATNEKLFF.